One T cell receptor beta chain is described in this entry. This clone was detected once. It lacks a known antigen. No base qualities exist here, and no much larger clone lies one base off it. Each collaborating institution followed its own protocols to collect whole blood in K2EDTA tubes. For TCRbeta analysis, collaborators shipped samples as frozen whole blood, isolated PBMCs, or DNA extracted from either of those sample types. The data were obtained in a study of blood T cell repertoires in COVID-19 (dated by TCRdb to 2018 to 2021). As for the study more broadly: Collaborator samples came from the United States, Italy and Spain and covered acute and convalescent phases of COVID-19. The samples were drawn from the first 160 participants of the ongoing ImmuneRACE study and from 1,254 subjects provided by 6 global collaborators. The repertoires were made available in a free public database intended to serve as a resource for research on the immune response to SARS-CoV-2. Sample metadata almost always included a de-identified subject ID, COVID-19 status, age in years and sex. Where available, HLA class I and class II types were taken from metadata supplied by the sample provider and were not determined by assay-based typing. The prospective study material was composed of cDNA or gDNA derived from T cells, B-cell-depleted T cells, or PBMCs. Deeply sampled blood TCRbeta repertoires from subjects exposed to, actively infected with, or recovered from COVID-19 were included in the dataset.

The immunoSEQ Assay, a bias-controlled multiplex PCR, was used to amplify TCRbeta CDR3 regions from genomic DNA. Processing in the source paper ran as follows. The number of nucleated cells in each sample was estimated by amplification of reference gene primers within the assay. Sequence reads were collapsed and filtered to measure the absolute abundance of every unique TCRbeta CDR3 rearrangement. Productive Simpson clonality was computed per sample as the square root of Simpson's diversity index over productive rearrangements. The source is immuneACCESS, and TCRdb retained only in-frame sequences with V and J called. Part of the clones is not carried over; for the studies checked, unresolved V genes explain less than half of this, and the remainder is unexplained. That table furnishes V, J and clone size, whereas the DNA furnished D and trimming. For this sample there are some 220,000 clones; 70% to 85% appear just once. Jointly, the top ten make up more than 9% of the sample.

Broader findings and caveats from the paper: How much clinical and demographic metadata was included differed by source and by participant, and the metadata was provided uncurated.

Specimen: peripheral blood. This TCR came from a man aged 45-65 years with active or convalescent COVID-19.

The DNA sequence is TGTGCCAGCAGCTTAAGGACAGGGACAGGCTCCTATAATTCACCCCTCCACTTT. Translated, it gives CASSLRTGTGSYNSPLHF. The sequence is built from TRBV5-4 and TRBJ1-6, with TRBD1 identical over 8 junction bases. CDR1 is given as SGHNT and CDR2 as YYREEE, both from the germline V gene (reference sequence). The cysteine opens and the phenylalanine closes a CDR3 of 18 amino acids. CDR3 DNA only is kept here, 54 bases in frame from base 1. Germline trimming: 2 bases from V, 0 bases from J; junction bases outside gene matches: 7.